A single sample gave rise to the 27 T cell receptor beta chains below, sequenced in a study of Ad26.COV2.S vaccination and SARS-CoV-2 variants. Treatment described: roughly 18 received Ad26.COV2.S at low or high dose, single or two shots; 5 received placebo; per-sample allocation not given. Collection of samples fell on day 63 after the first vaccine or placebo injection. Clones were sequenced by immunoSEQ multiplex PCR, and TCRdb holds only the in-frame ones, with some missing. The data show a few hundred thousand clones, about 83% seen once. The sequenced sample was peripheral blood, obtained in a trial of Ad26.COV2.S vaccine versus placebo. The source of these receptors is a person aged 18-60 years who received the Ad26.COV2.S COVID-19 vaccine or a placebo.

V and J are TRBV27 and TRBJ2-7, with D possibly TRBD1 on 5 matching bases. Trimming stripped 2 bases from V and 4 bases from J, with 18 bases between. The CDR3 sequence is 16 residues long. The V gene's germline CDR1 is MNHEY and CDR2 SMNVEV (reference sequence). This CDR3 is CASSLVSGMGLYEQYF. The CDR3, as DNA: TGTGCCAGCAGTTTAGTGTCTGGTATGGGGCTTTACGAGCAGTACTTC.

This chain uses TRBV9 with TRBJ2-7; TRBD2 agrees at 8 bases. This CDR3 is 14 amino acids long. Germline V gives CDR1 SGDLS, CDR2 YYNGEE. The ends lost 6 bases at V and 4 bases at J; junction bases unmatched: 9. The CDR3 DNA sequence: TGTGCCAGCAACCAAGCGGGAGTTGGGTACGAGCAGTACTTC. This sequence encodes CASNQAGVGYEQYF.

The V and J genes are TRBV7-6 and TRBJ2-6, with TRBD2 matching 8 bases. The CDR3 is made up of 15 amino acids. V trimming: 5 bases; J trimming: 0 bases; junction bases outside the gene matches: 0. Germline V gives CDR1 SGHVS, CDR2 FNYEAQ. CDR3 DNA: TGTGCCAGCAGCCGGGGGGGCTCTGGGGCCAACGTCCTGACTTTC. It yields the protein CASSRGGSGANVLTF.

DNA for the CDR3: TGCGCCAGCAGCCAAGATCGCCAGGTCCCTAATTCACCCCTCCACTTT. Amino acid sequence: CASSQDRQVPNSPLHF. The V call is TRBV4-3, the J call TRBJ1-6; no clear D gene. CDR3 length: 16 amino acids. V was pared by 0 bases and J by 6 bases, with 12 bases between. Per the germline V gene, CDR1 is LGHNA and CDR2 is YSLEER.

The V gene is TRBV19, the J gene TRBJ1-2; 7 bases align to TRBD1. The CDR3 is 15 amino acids. V gave up 2 bases and J gave up 3 bases; unmatched junction bases: 6. Germline V gene data show CDR1 as LNHDA and CDR2 as SQIVND (reference sequence). For the CDR3, the DNA is TGTGCCAGTAGTATAACCCAGGGGGAGCACTATGGCTACACCTTC. Translated, it gives CASSITQGEHYGYTF.

V is TRBV5-5 and J is TRBJ1-1; D remains unclear. The CDR3 length is 16 residues. V was trimmed by 4 bases and J by 2 bases, leaving 18 bases between them. Germline V gene lookup returns CDR1 SGHKS and CDR2 YYEKEE (reference sequence). The CDR3 DNA is TGTGCCAGCAGCACCCCAAAAGGCACATCCAACACTGAAGCTTTCTTT. It codes for CASSTPKGTSNTEAFF.

The chain recombines TRBV7-3 with TRBJ2-2; D is possibly TRBD1 or TRBD2 (5 bases each). V lost 5 bases and J 4 bases, leaving 11 bases between the germline ends. CDR1 is SGHTA, CDR2 FQGTGA, per germline. The CDR3 loop spans 14 amino acids. CDR3 residues: CASSAVRGTGELFF. DNA of the CDR3: TGTGCCAGCAGCGCCGTGAGGGGCACCGGGGAGCTGTTTTTT.

The rearrangement links TRBV5-1 to TRBJ1-1; D possibly corresponds to TRBD1 (5 bases). Deletions cut 0 bases from V and 4 bases from J, with 16 bases between. Germline CDR1 SGHRS, CDR2 YFSETQ. The CDR3 runs 16 residues. The CDR3 is CASSLGSWQGFTEAFF. CDR3 nucleotide sequence: TGCGCCAGCAGCTTGGGGTCGTGGCAGGGATTCACTGAAGCTTTCTTT.

V gene TRBV6-5 combines with J gene TRBJ2-2; tentatively, D is TRBD1 (6 bases). There are 15 residues in the CDR3. The germline V gene encodes CDR1 MNHEY and CDR2 SVGAGI. The germline V and J ends were trimmed by 6 bases and 6 bases, with 17 bases remaining between them. The CDR3 DNA reads as TGTGCCAGCAGCAATGGGGGCGTGGGCGCCGGGGAGCTGTTTTTT. This codes for CASSNGGVGAGELFF.

This clone was detected a few times. CDR3 DNA: TGTGCCAGCAGCTTCAGGACTAGCGGGACCGGGGAGCTGTTTTTT. Translation: CASSFRTSGTGELFF. The chain carries TRBV5-4 and TRBJ2-2; 11 bases match TRBD2. The germline V gene encodes CDR1 SGHNT and CDR2 YYREEE (reference sequence). V shed 2 bases and J 5 bases; nucleotides not matched to a gene: 2. The CDR3 covers 15 residues.

This clone appeared a few times. This sequence joins TRBV11-3 and TRBJ1-3; 7 positions agree with TRBD1. Losses at the gene ends were 11 bases for V and 0 bases for J; bases not matched to a gene: 7. Germline-derived CDR1 and CDR2 are SGHNT and YENEEA. The CDR3 has 14 amino acids. CDR3 in amino acids: CACQGGSSGNTIYF. DNA for the CDR3: TGTGCCTGCCAGGGGGGGAGCTCTGGAAACACCATATATTTT.

CDR3 coding DNA: TGCGCCAGCAGCCTACTAGCGGGAACAGAGACCCAGTACTTC. It specifies CASSLLAGTETQYF. The chain is built from TRBV5-1 and TRBJ2-5, with TRBD2 identical over 10 bases. This CDR3 contains 14 residues. Losses at the gene ends were 4 bases for V and 4 bases for J; bases not matched to a gene: 4. CDR1 is SGHRS, CDR2 YFSETQ, per germline.

V gene TRBV4-1 combines with J gene TRBJ1-2; 7 bases are shared with TRBD1. Trimming at V came to 7 bases and at J to 0 bases, leaving 8 bases not matched to a gene. The CDR3 is 15 amino acids. CDR1 MGHRA and CDR2 YSYEKL come from the germline V gene. The DNA for the CDR3 is TGCGCCAGCAAGGGGACAGAGCTCTCTAACTATGGCTACACCTTC. Its protein product is CASKGTELSNYGYTF.

J is TRBJ1-1 and V is TRBV19; possible D gene TRBD1, 5 bases. The germline V gene encodes CDR1 LNHDA and CDR2 SQIVND (reference sequence). V shed 9 bases and J shed 0 bases, with 17 bases lying between them. This CDR3 contains 15 residues. CDR3 in amino acids: CASSPRGVMNTEAFF. The CDR3 DNA reads as TGTGCCAGCAGTCCGCGGGGGGTTATGAACACTGAAGCTTTCTTT.

The chain is built from TRBV18 and TRBJ2-1; 9 bases match TRBD1. The CDR3 has 15 amino acids. The ends lost 3 bases at V and 6 bases at J; junction bases unmatched: 6. CDR1 is KGHSH, CDR2 LQKENI, per germline. The CDR3 spells CASSPRTGDGNEQFF. The CDR3 DNA sequence: TGTGCCAGCTCACCCCGGACAGGGGATGGCAATGAGCAGTTCTTC.

V gene TRBV10-3 combines with J gene TRBJ2-1, with TRBD2 as a possible D gene (6 bases). Deletions cut 2 bases from V and 6 bases from J, with 11 bases between. The germline V gene has CDR1 ENHRY and CDR2 SYGVKD. The CDR3 contains 14 residues. CDR3 residues: CAISEEGLRNEQFF. The CDR3 region has the DNA TGTGCCATCAGTGAGGAGGGACTTCGCAATGAGCAGTTCTTC.

V gene TRBV7-2 combines with J gene TRBJ2-5; D is unresolved. Trimming took off 2 bases at V and 4 bases at J, with 5 bases between the two ends. Per germline, CDR1 SGHTA and CDR2 FQGNSA. The CDR3 contains 12 residues. The DNA of the CDR3 is TGTGCCAGCAGCTTAATAGGAGAGACCCAGTACTTC. Translated: CASSLIGETQYF.

The V call is TRBV15, the J call TRBJ2-7, with 10 positions matching TRBD2. Germline assignment: CDR1 LNHNV and CDR2 YYDKDF (reference sequence). Unmatched junction bases numbered 3, after V lost 1 base and J lost 0 bases. This CDR3 spans 16 amino acids. CDR3 amino acids: CATSRVSGRTSYEQYF. CDR3 coding DNA: TGTGCCACCAGCAGAGTTAGCGGGAGGACCTCCTACGAGCAGTACTTC.

CDR3 DNA: TGTGCCAGCAGCTTAAACGGGGGGACCGGGGAGCTGTTTTTT. Its translation: CASSLNGGTGELFF. This chain links TRBV7-8 with TRBJ2-2, with 7 bases that match TRBD2. V gave up 2 bases and J gave up 5 bases; unmatched junction bases: 2. Germline lookup yields CDR1 SGHVS and CDR2 FQNEAQ. CDR3 length: 14 residues.

This chain connects TRBV11-2 to TRBJ1-2; 8 nucleotides match TRBD1. The length of the CDR3 is 13 residues. V shed 5 bases, J shed 4 bases, and the junction held 3 bases outside the gene matches. The germline gives CDR1 SGHAT, CDR2 FQNNGV. The chain's CDR3 is CASSDTGGYGYTF. Here the CDR3 DNA reads TGTGCCAGCAGCGATACAGGGGGCTATGGCTACACCTTC.

This chain links TRBV7-2 with TRBJ1-5, with a weak D call TRBD1 (5 bases). This CDR3 is built from 16 residues. Trimming took off 5 bases at V and 0 bases at J, with 14 bases between the two ends. Germline assignment: CDR1 SGHTA and CDR2 FQGNSA. Written as DNA, the CDR3 is TGTGCCAGCAGCCTGAGGGACGGCTTTAGCAATCAGCCCCAGCATTTT. It codes for CASSLRDGFSNQPQHF.

The chain combines TRBV28 with TRBJ1-5; D gene unclear. Trimming pared 5 bases from V and 0 bases from J, leaving 17 bases between. Germline V lookup: CDR1 MDHEN, CDR2 SYDVKM. CDR3 length: 17 amino acids. CDR3 sequence: CASSREWGSYSNQPQHF. CDR3 coding DNA: TGTGCCAGCAGTAGAGAGTGGGGTAGTTATAGCAATCAGCCCCAGCATTTT. Using reference TRBV28 and TRBJ1-5 for the parts outside the CDR3, the full variable domain is DVKVTQSSRYLVKRTGEKVFLECVQDMDHENMFWYRQDPGLGLRLIYFSYDVKMKEKGDIPEGYSVSREKKERFSLILESASTNQTSMYLCASSREWGSYSNQPQHFGDGTRLSIL.

The CDR3 coding sequence is TGTGCCACCGCCGGGACTCCTTCTTTGAATGAGCAGTTCTTC. It encodes CATAGTPSLNEQFF. This sequence joins TRBV24-1 and TRBJ2-1; possibly TRBD2 for D (6 bases). Germline loops: CDR1 KGHDR, CDR2 SFDVKD. V was pared by 9 bases and J by 7 bases, with 18 bases between. The CDR3 spans 14 residues.

V and J are TRBV4-1 and TRBJ2-1; 11 nucleotides agree with TRBD2. CDR3 length: 12 residues. The junction had 3 bases not matched to a gene; V was cut back by 2 bases and J by 15 bases. Germline lookup yields CDR1 MGHRA and CDR2 YSYEKL. The CDR3 sequence: CASSQLAGGRFF. The DNA for the CDR3 is TGCGCCAGCAGCCAACTAGCGGGGGGACGGTTCTTC.

The genes are TRBV6-6 and TRBJ1-1; D unclear. This CDR3 comprises 13 residues. Trimming cost V 4 bases and J 2 bases, with 8 bases left between them. Per the germline V gene, CDR1 is MNHNY and CDR2 is SVGAGI (reference sequence). The chain's CDR3 is CASSWQENTEAFF. DNA for the CDR3: TGTGCCAGCAGTTGGCAGGAAAACACTGAAGCTTTCTTT.

The J gene is TRBJ1-3, the V gene TRBV9, with D unresolved. Deletions cut 2 bases from V and 3 bases from J, with 9 bases between. Germline assignment: CDR1 SGDLS and CDR2 YYNGEE. This CDR3 is built from 14 residues. CDR3 DNA: TGTGCCAGCAGCGTTAAAGGGATTGGAAACACCATATATTTT. This codes for CASSVKGIGNTIYF. The whole variable domain, remainder taken from reference TRBV9 and TRBJ1-3, is DSGVTQTPKHLITATGQRVTLRCSPRSGDLSVYWYQQSLDQGLQFLIQYYNGEERAKGNILERFSAQQFPDLHSELNLSSLELGDSALYFCASSVKGIGNTIYFGEGSWLTVV.

The rearrangement uses TRBV5-5 and TRBJ2-5, with TRBD1 as a possible D gene (5 bases). Germline CDR1 SGHKS, CDR2 YYEKEE (reference sequence). This CDR3 has 13 amino acids. Trimming pared 3 bases from V and 4 bases from J, leaving 10 bases between. CDR3 protein: CASSSQGSETQYF. The CDR3 bases are TGTGCCAGCAGCTCCCAGGGATCAGAGACCCAGTACTTC.